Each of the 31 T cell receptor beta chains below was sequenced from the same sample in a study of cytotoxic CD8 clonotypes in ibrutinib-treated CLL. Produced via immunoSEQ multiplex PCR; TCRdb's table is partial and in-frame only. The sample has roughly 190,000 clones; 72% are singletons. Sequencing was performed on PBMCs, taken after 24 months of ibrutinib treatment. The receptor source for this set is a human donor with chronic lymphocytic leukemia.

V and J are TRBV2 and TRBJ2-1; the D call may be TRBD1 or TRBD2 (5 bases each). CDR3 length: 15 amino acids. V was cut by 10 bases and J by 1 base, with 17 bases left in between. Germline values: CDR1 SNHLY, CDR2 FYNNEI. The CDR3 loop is CATGTTSGSYNEQFF. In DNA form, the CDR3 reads TGTGCCACCGGGACCACGTCAGGGTCCTACAATGAGCAGTTCTTC. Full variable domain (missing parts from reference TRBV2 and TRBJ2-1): EPEVTQTPSHQVTQMGQEVILRCVPISNHLYFYWYRQILGQKVEFLVSFYNNEISEKSEIFDDQFSVERPDGSNFTLKIRSTKLEDSAMYFCATGTTSGSYNEQFFGPGTRLTVL.

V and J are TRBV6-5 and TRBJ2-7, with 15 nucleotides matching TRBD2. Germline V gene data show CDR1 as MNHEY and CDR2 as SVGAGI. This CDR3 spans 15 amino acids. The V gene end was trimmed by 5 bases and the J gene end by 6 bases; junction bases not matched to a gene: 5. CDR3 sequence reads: CASSRTGLAGGEQYF. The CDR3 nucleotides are TGTGCCAGCAGTCGGACGGGACTAGCGGGAGGCGAGCAGTACTTC.

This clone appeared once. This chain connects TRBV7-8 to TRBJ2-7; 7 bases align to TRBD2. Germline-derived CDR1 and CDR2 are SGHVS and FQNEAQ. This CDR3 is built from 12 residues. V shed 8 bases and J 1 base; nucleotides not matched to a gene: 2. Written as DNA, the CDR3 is TGTGCCAGCGGGAGGGCGTCCTACGAGCAGTACTTC. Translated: CASGRASYEQYF.

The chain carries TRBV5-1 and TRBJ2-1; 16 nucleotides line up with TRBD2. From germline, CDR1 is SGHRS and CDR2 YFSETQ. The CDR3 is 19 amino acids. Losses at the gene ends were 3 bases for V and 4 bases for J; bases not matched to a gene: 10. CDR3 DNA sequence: TGCGCCAGCAGCTACCGACCGGGACTAGCGGGAGGGTTATACAATGAGCAGTTCTTC. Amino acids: CASSYRPGLAGGLYNEQFF.

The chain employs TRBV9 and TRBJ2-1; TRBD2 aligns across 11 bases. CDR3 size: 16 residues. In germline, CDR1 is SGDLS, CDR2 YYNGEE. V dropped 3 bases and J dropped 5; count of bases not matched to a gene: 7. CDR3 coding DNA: TGTGCCAGCAGCGCTCCCGGGACTAGCGGCCACAATGAGCAGTTCTTC. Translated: CASSAPGTSGHNEQFF.

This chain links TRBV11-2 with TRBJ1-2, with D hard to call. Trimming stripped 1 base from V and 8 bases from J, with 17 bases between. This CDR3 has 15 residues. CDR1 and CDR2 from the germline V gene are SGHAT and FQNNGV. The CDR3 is CASSLVPGWNYGYTF. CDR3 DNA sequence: TGTGCCAGCAGCTTAGTTCCGGGTTGGAATTACGGCTACACCTTC.

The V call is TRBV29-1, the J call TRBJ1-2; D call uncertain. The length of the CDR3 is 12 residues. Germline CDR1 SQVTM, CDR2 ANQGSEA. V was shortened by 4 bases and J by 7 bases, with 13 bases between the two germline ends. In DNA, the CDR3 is TGCAGCGTTGGGTCCGGGGTGGTTGGCTACACCTTC. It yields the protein CSVGSGVVGYTF.

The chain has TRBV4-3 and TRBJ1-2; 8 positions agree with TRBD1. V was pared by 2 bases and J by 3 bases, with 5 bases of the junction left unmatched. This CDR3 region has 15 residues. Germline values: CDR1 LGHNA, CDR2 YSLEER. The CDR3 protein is CASSQPGQDYYGYTF. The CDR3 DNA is TGCGCCAGCAGCCAACCGGGACAGGACTACTATGGCTACACCTTC.

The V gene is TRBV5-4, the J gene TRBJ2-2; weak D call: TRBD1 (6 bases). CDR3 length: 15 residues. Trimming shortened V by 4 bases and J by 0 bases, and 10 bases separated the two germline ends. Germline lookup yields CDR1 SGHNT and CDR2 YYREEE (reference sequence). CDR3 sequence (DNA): TGTGCCAGCAGCCTGCGGACAGCGAACACCGGGGAGCTGTTTTTT. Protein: CASSLRTANTGELFF.

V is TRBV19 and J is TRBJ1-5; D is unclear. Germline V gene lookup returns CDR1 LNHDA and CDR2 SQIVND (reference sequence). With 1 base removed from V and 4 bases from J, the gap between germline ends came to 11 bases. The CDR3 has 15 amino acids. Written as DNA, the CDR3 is TGTGCCAGTAGTATAGCCCCGACGTCGAATCAGCCCCAGCATTTT. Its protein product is CASSIAPTSNQPQHF.

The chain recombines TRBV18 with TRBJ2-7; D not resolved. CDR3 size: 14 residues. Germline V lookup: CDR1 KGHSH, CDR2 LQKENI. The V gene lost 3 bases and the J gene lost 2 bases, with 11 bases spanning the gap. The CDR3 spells CASSPRAVTYEQYF. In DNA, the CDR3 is TGTGCCAGCTCACCTAGGGCGGTCACCTACGAGCAGTACTTC.

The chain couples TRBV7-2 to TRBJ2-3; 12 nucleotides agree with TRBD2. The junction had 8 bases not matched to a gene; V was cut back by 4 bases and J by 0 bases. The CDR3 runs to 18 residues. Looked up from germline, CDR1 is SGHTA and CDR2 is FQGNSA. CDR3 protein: CASSSRLAGAESTDTQYF. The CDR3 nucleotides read TGTGCCAGCAGCTCCCGACTAGCGGGAGCAGAAAGCACAGATACGCAGTATTTT.

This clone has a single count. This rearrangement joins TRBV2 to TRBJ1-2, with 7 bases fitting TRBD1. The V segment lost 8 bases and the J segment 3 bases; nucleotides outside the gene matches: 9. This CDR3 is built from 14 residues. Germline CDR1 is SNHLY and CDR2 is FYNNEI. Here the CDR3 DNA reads TGTGCCAGCGTACTTTCGGACAGGCACTATGGCTACACCTTC. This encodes CASVLSDRHYGYTF.

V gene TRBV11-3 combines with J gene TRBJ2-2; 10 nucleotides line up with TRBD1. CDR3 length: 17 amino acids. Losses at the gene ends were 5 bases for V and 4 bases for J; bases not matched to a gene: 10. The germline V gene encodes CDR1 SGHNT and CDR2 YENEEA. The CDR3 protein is CASSPQTDRGPTGELFF. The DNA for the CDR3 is TGTGCCAGCAGCCCCCAAACTGACAGGGGGCCCACCGGGGAGCTGTTTTTT.

CDR3: CASSVASGGDGYTF. In nucleotides, the CDR3 is TGTGCCAGCAGCGTAGCGTCGGGGGGCGATGGCTACACCTTC. The chain carries TRBV9 and TRBJ1-2; TRBD1 is a possible D gene (6 bases). V was pared by 0 bases and J by 6 bases, with 12 bases between. Germline assignment: CDR1 SGDLS and CDR2 YYNGEE. The CDR3 runs 14 residues. Full variable domain (outside the CDR3, taken from reference TRBV9 and TRBJ1-2): DSGVTQTPKHLITATGQRVTLRCSPRSGDLSVYWYQQSLDQGLQFLIQYYNGEERAKGNILERFSAQQFPDLHSELNLSSLELGDSALYFCASSVASGGDGYTFGSGTRLTVV.

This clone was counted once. The CDR3 DNA sequence: TGTGCCAGCAGCACGACTAGCGGGAGTGGTGAGCAGTACTTC. It is translated as CASSTTSGSGEQYF. The gene calls are TRBV9 and TRBJ2-7, with TRBD2 matching 12 bases. The CDR3 runs 14 residues. Germline assignment: CDR1 SGDLS and CDR2 YYNGEE. V lost 4 bases and J lost 7; bases outside the gene matches: 6.

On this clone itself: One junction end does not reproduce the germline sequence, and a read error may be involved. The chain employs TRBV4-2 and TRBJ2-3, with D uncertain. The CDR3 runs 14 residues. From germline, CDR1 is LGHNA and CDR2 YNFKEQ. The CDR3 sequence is CASSQDATTDTQYF. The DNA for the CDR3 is TGTGCCAGCAGTCAAGATGCGACCACAGATACGCAGTATTTT.

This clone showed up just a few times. Here the CDR3 reads CASSVREGGNTIYF. The CDR3 DNA is TGTGCCAGCAGCGTAAGGGAGGGGGGAAACACCATATATTTT. The J gene is TRBJ1-3, the V gene TRBV9; D is possibly TRBD1 (5 bases). This CDR3 comprises 14 residues. V shed 1 base and J shed 4 bases, with 9 bases lying between them. Germline V gene lookup returns CDR1 SGDLS and CDR2 YYNGEE.

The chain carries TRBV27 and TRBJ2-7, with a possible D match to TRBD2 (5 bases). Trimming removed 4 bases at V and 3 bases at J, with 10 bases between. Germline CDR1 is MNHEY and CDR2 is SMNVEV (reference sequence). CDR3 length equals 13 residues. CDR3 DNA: TGTGCCAGCAGTTCCGGGGTTTTCTACGAGCAGTACTTC. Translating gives CASSSGVFYEQYF.

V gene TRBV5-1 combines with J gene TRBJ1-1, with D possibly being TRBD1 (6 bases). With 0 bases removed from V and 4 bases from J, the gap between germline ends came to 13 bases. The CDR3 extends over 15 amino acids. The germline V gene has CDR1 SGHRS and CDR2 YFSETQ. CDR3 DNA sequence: TGCGCCAGCAGCTTGGTGGCAGGGGAGGCCACTGAAGCTTTCTTT. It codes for CASSLVAGEATEAFF.

CDR3 nucleotide sequence: TGTGCCAGCAGCCTTAGCGGAGCTATCACAGATACGCAGTATTTT. Its translation is CASSLSGAITDTQYF. The rearrangement joins TRBV13 to TRBJ2-3, with D possibly being TRBD2 (6 bases). There are 15 residues in the CDR3. Germline lookup yields CDR1 PRHDT and CDR2 FYEKMQ (reference sequence). The V end was cut by 5 bases, the J end by 2 bases, with 14 bases between.

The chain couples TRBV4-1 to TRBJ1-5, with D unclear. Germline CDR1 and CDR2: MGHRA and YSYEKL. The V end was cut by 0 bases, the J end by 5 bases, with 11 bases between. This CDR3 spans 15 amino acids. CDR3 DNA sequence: TGCGCCAGCAGCCAAGATAACGATAGATATCAGCCCCAGCATTTT. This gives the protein CASSQDNDRYQPQHF.

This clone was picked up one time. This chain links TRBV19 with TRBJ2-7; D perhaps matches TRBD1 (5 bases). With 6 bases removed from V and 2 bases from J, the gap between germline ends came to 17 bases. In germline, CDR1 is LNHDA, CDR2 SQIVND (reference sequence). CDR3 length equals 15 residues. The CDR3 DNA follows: TGTGCCAGTAGCTCAGGGTCCCGTAACGCCTACGAGCAGTACTTC. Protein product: CASSSGSRNAYEQYF.

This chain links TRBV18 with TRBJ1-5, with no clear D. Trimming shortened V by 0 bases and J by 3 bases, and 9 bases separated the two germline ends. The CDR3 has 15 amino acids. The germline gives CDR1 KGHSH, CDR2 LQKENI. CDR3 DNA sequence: TGTGCCAGCTCACCACCAACGGCCCCCAATCAGCCCCAGCATTTT. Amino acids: CASSPPTAPNQPQHF.

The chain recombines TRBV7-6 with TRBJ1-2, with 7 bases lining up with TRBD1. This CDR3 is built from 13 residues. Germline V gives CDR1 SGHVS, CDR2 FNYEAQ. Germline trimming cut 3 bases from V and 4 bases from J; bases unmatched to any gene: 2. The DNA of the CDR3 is TGTGCCAGCAGCTTGGACAGGCTCTATGGCTACACCTTC. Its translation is CASSLDRLYGYTF.

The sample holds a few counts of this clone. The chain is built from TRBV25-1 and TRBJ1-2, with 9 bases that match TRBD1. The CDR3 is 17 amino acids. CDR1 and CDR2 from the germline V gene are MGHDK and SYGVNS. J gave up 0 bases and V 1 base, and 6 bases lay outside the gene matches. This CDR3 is CASSEFGTGRTNYGYTF. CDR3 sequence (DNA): TGTGCCAGCAGTGAATTTGGGACAGGGAGAACTAACTATGGCTACACCTTC.

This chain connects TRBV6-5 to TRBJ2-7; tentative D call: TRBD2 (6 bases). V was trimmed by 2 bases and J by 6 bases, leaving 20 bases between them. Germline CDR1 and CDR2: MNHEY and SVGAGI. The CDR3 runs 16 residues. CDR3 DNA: TGTGCCAGCAGTTACGCCGGGACTTCTATCCGCGGCGAGCAGTACTTC. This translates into CASSYAGTSIRGEQYF.

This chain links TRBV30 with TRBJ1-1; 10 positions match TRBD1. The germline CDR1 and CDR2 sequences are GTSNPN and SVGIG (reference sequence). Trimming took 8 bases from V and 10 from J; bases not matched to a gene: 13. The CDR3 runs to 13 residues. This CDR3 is CAGTGTGVWAAFF. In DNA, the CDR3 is TGTGCCGGAACCGGGACAGGGGTTTGGGCAGCTTTCTTT. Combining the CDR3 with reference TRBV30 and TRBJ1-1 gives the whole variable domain SQTIHQWPATLVQPVGSPLSLECTVEGTSNPNLYWYRQAAGRGLQLLFYSVGIGQISSEVPQNLSASRPQDRQFILSSKKLLLSDSGFYLCAGTGTGVWAAFFGQGTRLTVV.

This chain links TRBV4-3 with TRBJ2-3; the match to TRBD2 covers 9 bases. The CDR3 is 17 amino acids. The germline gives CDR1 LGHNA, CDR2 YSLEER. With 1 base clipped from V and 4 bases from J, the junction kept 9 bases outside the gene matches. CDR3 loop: CASSQVYSGRGADTQYF. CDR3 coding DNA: TGCGCCAGCAGCCAAGTATATAGCGGGAGAGGGGCAGATACGCAGTATTTT.

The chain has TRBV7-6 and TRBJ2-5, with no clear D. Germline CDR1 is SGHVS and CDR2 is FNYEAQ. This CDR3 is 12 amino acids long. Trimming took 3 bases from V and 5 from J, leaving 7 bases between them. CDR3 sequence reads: CASSFRRETQYF. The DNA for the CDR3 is TGTGCCAGCAGCTTTAGGCGGGAGACCCAGTACTTC.

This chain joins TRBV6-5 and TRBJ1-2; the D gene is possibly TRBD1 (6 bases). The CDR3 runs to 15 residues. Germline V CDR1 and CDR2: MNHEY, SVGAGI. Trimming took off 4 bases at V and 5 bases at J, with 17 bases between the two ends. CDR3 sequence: CASSFTYRDNYGYTF. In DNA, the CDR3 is TGTGCCAGCAGTTTCACTTACCGGGACAATTATGGCTACACCTTC.